Shown below are 25 T cell receptor beta chains from a single sample sequenced in a study of T cells in Graves' hyperthyroidism and ophthalmopathy. The source material, RNA transcripts, was used to amplify TCR beta CDR3 regions. First-round RT-PCR targeting the TCR CDR3 was performed with the HTBI primer set. One entry per CDR3 protein, called by TCRdb with MiXCR from the multiplex PCR reads. The sample lists a few hundred thousand distinct CDR3 sequences; roughly 22% were seen once. Material for sequencing was blood. The source is a woman aged 70 to 79 with Graves' ophthalmopathy.

The CDR3 DNA is TGCGCCAGCAGCCAAGATCCCCCCGGAGCAGATACGCAGTATTTT. It encodes CASSQDPPGADTQYF. This chain uses TRBV4-3 with TRBJ2-3, with D unresolved. Germline CDR1 reads LGHNA; CDR2 reads YSLEER. The CDR3 has 15 amino acids. The V end lost 0 bases, the J end lost 4 bases, and 11 bases lay between the germline ends.

This clonotype was counted between two and nine times. The chain links TRBV12-5 to TRBJ2-2, with 13 bases that match TRBD2. The J segment lost 6 bases and the V segment lost 3 bases, leaving 19 bases of the junction unmatched. This CDR3 region has 21 residues. Germline V gene data show CDR1 as LGHNT and CDR2 as FRNRAP. CDR3 coding DNA: TGTGCTAGTGGTTTAAGCCGAGGACTAGCGGGAGTCCTAGGAGTCCCCGGGGAGCTGTTTTTT. As protein: CASGLSRGLAGVLGVPGELFF. Using reference TRBV12-5 and TRBJ2-2 for the parts outside the CDR3, the full variable domain is DARVTQTPRHKVTEMGQEVTMRCQPILGHNTVFWYRQTMMQGLELLAYFRNRAPLDDSGMPKDRFSAEMPDATLATLKIQPSEPRDSAVYFCASGLSRGLAGVLGVPGELFFGEGSRLTVL.

The chain joins TRBV28 to TRBJ2-5; the D gene is possibly TRBD2 (5 bases). The germline V gene has CDR1 MDHEN and CDR2 SYDVKM. Trimming pared 1 base from V and 14 bases from J, leaving 20 bases between. This CDR3 spans 14 amino acids. The CDR3 sequence is CASSLSGGGDSRYF. CDR3 DNA sequence: TGTGCCAGCAGTTTATCCGGAGGAGGTGATAGCCGATACTTC.

The sample holds many counts of this clonotype. The CDR3 DNA follows: TGTGCCAGCAGTGTTTTCGGGAGGGCCACCGGGGAGCTGTTTTTT. Translating it yields CASSVFGRATGELFF. The chain is built from TRBV2 and TRBJ2-2, with 8 positions matching TRBD2. In germline, CDR1 is SNHLY, CDR2 FYNNEI. The V segment lost 4 bases and the J segment 4 bases; nucleotides outside the gene matches: 5. This CDR3 has 15 amino acids.

Turning to this clonotype: A much larger clone lies a single base off, so this may be a read error. The chain carries TRBV28 and TRBJ2-7; 11 nucleotides agree with TRBD2. The V segment lost 5 bases and the J segment 6 bases; nucleotides outside the gene matches: 6. Germline V gene sequence: CDR1 MDHEN, CDR2 SYDVKM. The CDR3 has 14 amino acids. The CDR3: CASSQLAGAPEQYF. The CDR3 DNA is TGTGCCAGCAGTCAACTAGCGGGAGCTCCCGAGCAGTACTTC.

In this sample, this clonotype turned up a few times. The chain recombines TRBV10-2 with TRBJ1-2; D unclear. Germline V gives CDR1 WSHSY, CDR2 SAAADI. CDR3 length equals 15 residues. The V gene lost 3 bases and the J gene lost 3 bases, with 14 bases spanning the gap. This CDR3 reads CASSDTSAHDYGYTF. Written as DNA, the CDR3 is TGCGCCAGCAGTGATACGTCAGCTCATGACTATGGCTACACCTTC.

The V gene is TRBV10-3, the J gene TRBJ2-3, with D perhaps being TRBD1 or TRBD2 (6 bases each). The CDR3 is 13 amino acids. Trimming stripped 11 bases from V and 1 base from J, with 13 bases between. In germline, CDR1 is ENHRY, CDR2 SYGVKD. The CDR3 DNA follows: TGTGCCGCAACAGGGACTGGCACAGATACGCAGTATTTT. Amino acids: CAATGTGTDTQYF.

J is TRBJ1-3 and V is TRBV2; unclear D gene. CDR3 length equals 13 residues. V was pared by 1 base and J by 5 bases, with 6 bases between. CDR1 and CDR2 (germline): SNHLY, FYNNEI. Here the CDR3 reads CASSEGPRNTIYF. As DNA, the CDR3 is TGTGCCAGCAGTGAAGGTCCCCGAAACACCATATATTTT. Combining the CDR3 with reference TRBV2 and TRBJ1-3 gives the whole variable domain EPEVTQTPSHQVTQMGQEVILRCVPISNHLYFYWYRQILGQKVEFLVSFYNNEISEKSEIFDDQFSVERPDGSNFTLKIRSTKLEDSAMYFCASSEGPRNTIYFGEGSWLTVV.

This clonotype came up a few times. The J gene is TRBJ2-5, the V gene TRBV12-3 or TRBV12-4; 13 bases line up with TRBD2. CDR3 length equals 17 residues. V was pared by 1 base and J by 5 bases, with 7 bases of the junction left unmatched. The CDR3 reads CASSLELAGGPGETQYF. CDR3 coding DNA: TGTGCCAGCAGTTTAGAACTAGCGGGAGGGCCGGGGGAGACCCAGTACTTC.

A few counts support this clonotype. The V and J genes are TRBV15 and TRBJ2-7, with 12 bases aligning to TRBD2. From germline, CDR1 is LNHNV and CDR2 YYDKDF (reference sequence). There are 17 residues in the CDR3. V gave up 3 bases and J gave up 4 bases; unmatched junction bases: 10. CDR3 sequence (DNA): TGTGCCACCAGCAGTTTGCTAGCGGGAGGGCCTGTTTACGAGCAGTACTTC. Its translation is CATSSLLAGGPVYEQYF.

This clonotype was detected ten times or more. The rearrangement links TRBV7-2 to TRBJ1-6; 8 nucleotides line up with TRBD1. Germline V gene data show CDR1 as SGHTA and CDR2 as FQGNSA. This CDR3 is 14 amino acids long. V trimming: 4 bases; J trimming: 7 bases; junction bases outside the gene matches: 3. CDR3 protein: CASSSRDRNSPLHF. CDR3 DNA: TGTGCCAGCAGCTCCAGGGACAGGAATTCACCCCTCCACTTT.

There are many counts of this clonotype. V gene TRBV28 combines with J gene TRBJ2-4; D gene unclear. In germline, CDR1 is MDHEN, CDR2 SYDVKM. The V end was cut by 5 bases, the J end by 7 bases, with 18 bases between. The CDR3 sequence is 15 residues long. In DNA, the CDR3 is TGTGCCAGCAGTCCCGCTCAAGGGCCGGTGAACATTCAGTACTTC. It translates to CASSPAQGPVNIQYF.

There are many counts of this clonotype. This chain uses TRBV12-3 or TRBV12-4 with TRBJ2-1, with a possible D match to TRBD1 (6 bases). V lost 1 base and J 5 bases, leaving 12 bases between the germline ends. The CDR3 consists of 15 residues. The CDR3 reads CASSLGQGFHNEQFF. The CDR3 region has the DNA TGTGCCAGCAGTTTAGGTCAGGGGTTTCACAATGAGCAGTTCTTC.

The V call is TRBV6-2 or TRBV6-3, the J call TRBJ2-6; D call uncertain. The CDR3 consists of 13 residues. Germline CDR1 reads MNHEY; CDR2 reads SVGEGT. The V gene lost 8 bases and the J gene lost 4 bases, with 9 bases spanning the gap. The CDR3 sequence: CASRVGGANVLTF. For the CDR3, the DNA is TGTGCCAGCCGAGTTGGAGGGGCCAACGTCCTGACTTTC.

In the case of this clonotype: With a much larger clone just one base away, this may be a read error. The rearrangement links TRBV28 to TRBJ2-2; the D is unclear. Germline V gene lookup returns CDR1 MDHEN and CDR2 SYDVKM. The V end was cut by 9 bases, the J end by 1 base, with 12 bases between. The CDR3 has 14 residues. CDR3 sequence: CASRLQQNTGELFF. The CDR3 DNA is TGTGCCAGTAGATTACAGCAGAACACCGGGGAGCTGTTTTTT. The whole variable domain, filled in from reference TRBV28 and TRBJ2-2, reads DVKVTQSSRYLVKRTGEKVFLECVQDMDHENMFWYRQDPGLGLRLIYFSYDVKMKEKGDIPEGYSVSREKKERFSLILESASTNQTSMYLCASRLQQNTGELFFGEGSRLTVL.

This clonotype showed up just a few times. The chain links TRBV7-9 to TRBJ2-3; 7 bases agree with TRBD1. This CDR3 is 13 amino acids long. The germline V gene has CDR1 SEHNR and CDR2 FQNEAQ (reference sequence). V gave up 7 bases and J gave up 5 bases; unmatched junction bases: 6. The CDR3 DNA reads as TGTGCCAGCACCCCCGGGACAGAAGATACGCAGTATTTT. Protein: CASTPGTEDTQYF.

This clonotype came up a few times. This rearrangement joins TRBV20-1 to TRBJ1-2, with D perhaps matching TRBD1 (5 bases). CDR3 length: 15 amino acids. The germline V and J ends were trimmed by 6 bases and 4 bases, with 21 bases remaining between them. Germline CDR1 reads DFQATT; CDR2 reads SNEGSKA (reference sequence). CDR3 sequence reads: CSASDPLKGTYGYTF. CDR3 DNA: TGCAGTGCCAGTGACCCCCTGAAGGGGACCTATGGCTACACCTTC.

The CDR3 nucleotides are TGTGCCAGTAGTATAGACGGACAGGGGGCTTATGGGGCCAACGTCCTGACTTTC. It specifies CASSIDGQGAYGANVLTF. This chain links TRBV19 with TRBJ2-6; TRBD1 matches at 11 bases. The J segment lost 3 bases and the V segment lost 0 bases, leaving 4 bases of the junction unmatched. There are 18 residues in the CDR3. Per the germline V gene, CDR1 is LNHDA and CDR2 is SQIVND (reference sequence).

V and J are TRBV6-1 and TRBJ2-2; D is unresolved. V lost 6 bases to trimming and J lost 1 base, with 9 bases between them. The CDR3 totals 14 residues. Germline V gene sequence: CDR1 MNHNS, CDR2 SASEGT. In DNA form, the CDR3 reads TGTGCCAGCAGCCGGCCGGGGAACACCGGGGAGCTGTTTTTT. Translated: CASSRPGNTGELFF.

The genes are TRBV28 and TRBJ2-7, with 7 positions matching TRBD1. In germline, CDR1 is MDHEN, CDR2 SYDVKM. With 6 bases clipped from V and 0 bases from J, the junction kept 8 bases outside the gene matches. The CDR3 totals 15 residues. The CDR3 sequence: CASRETGVGSYEQYF. For the CDR3, the DNA is TGTGCCAGCAGGGAAACAGGGGTCGGCTCCTACGAGCAGTACTTC.

The gene calls are TRBV6-2 or TRBV6-3 and TRBJ2-2; D is ambiguous. Germline-derived CDR1 and CDR2 are MNHEY and SVGEGT. The CDR3 is 15 amino acids. V was shortened by 0 bases and J by 2 bases, with 7 bases between the two germline ends. The CDR3: CASSYSRRNTGELFF. The CDR3 bases are TGTGCCAGCAGTTACTCTAGGAGAAACACCGGGGAGCTGTTTTTT.

This clonotype was found a few times. The CDR3 region has the DNA TGTGCCAGCAGCTTAGGGCAGCCGATGACCGGGGAGCTGTTTTTT. It is translated as CASSLGQPMTGELFF. J is TRBJ2-2 and V is TRBV7-9; D gene uncertain. The germline gives CDR1 SEHNR, CDR2 FQNEAQ (reference sequence). Trimming removed 1 base at V and 5 bases at J, with 11 bases between. The CDR3 spans 15 residues. Full variable domain (outside the CDR3, taken from reference TRBV7-9 and TRBJ2-2): DTGVSQNPRHKITKRGQNVTFRCDPISEHNRLYWYRQTLGQGPEFLTYFQNEAQLEKSRLLSDRFSAERPKGSFSTLEIQRTEQGDSAMYLCASSLGQPMTGELFFGEGSRLTVL.

The CDR3 nucleotides read TGTGCCAGCAGCCAGGCCGGGGTGAGGGGGCGTGAAAAACTGTTTTTT. It is translated as CASSQAGVRGREKLFF. This chain links TRBV3-1 with TRBJ1-4, with TRBD1 identical over 7 bases. This CDR3 region has 16 residues. V was pared by 3 bases and J by 7 bases, with 11 bases of the junction left unmatched. Germline V CDR1 and CDR2: LGHDT, YNNKEL (reference sequence).

The DNA for the CDR3 is TGTGCCAGCAGCATCTCAAACCGGGAAGCTTTCTTT. Its protein product is CASSISNREAFF. V usage is TRBV3-1 and J usage is TRBJ1-1; D not certain. Germline CDR1 and CDR2: LGHDT and YNNKEL (reference sequence). This CDR3 has 12 amino acids. V was shortened by 5 bases and J by 8 bases, with 12 bases between the two germline ends.

This clonotype was observed at least ten times. The chain carries TRBV12-3 or TRBV12-4 and TRBJ2-1, with a possible D match to TRBD2 (6 bases). The CDR3 consists of 13 residues. V dropped 6 bases and J dropped 4 bases, with 10 bases sitting between them. The CDR3 here is CASSWGVYNEQFF. In DNA form, the CDR3 reads TGTGCCAGCAGCTGGGGGGTGTACAATGAGCAGTTCTTC.